This entry concerns a single TCR beta chain. Its cognate antigen is unknown. These data are taken from a study of Tregs in tolerant kidney transplant recipients. The method was immunoSEQ multiplex PCR; TCRdb's version includes in-frame clones alone and lacks a portion of them. The sample consists of approximately 90,000 clones, 93% of them appearing once. The CDR3 covers 16 residues. CDR1 SGHTA and CDR2 FQGTGA come from the germline V gene. The ends lost 6 bases at V and 5 bases at J; junction bases unmatched: 9. Mixed chimerism was transient after nonmyeloablative marrow transplants from related graft donors. Unstimulated regulatory T cells (CD4+CD25+CD127-), CD4+CD25- non-regulatory cells, CD4 and CD8 cells were FACS-sorted from thawed PBMCs. Overall study results and limits: Tolerant patients' donor-specific Tregs expanded beyond overall Tregs, suggesting antigen-driven growth.

Sample: CD4+ T cells from blood (PBMCs), taken 12 months after the transplant. This TCR came from a human patient who received a combined kidney and bone marrow transplant. The T cells may partly be graft donor cells. This chain connects TRBV7-3 to TRBJ2-3; TRBD2 matches 12 bases. CDR3: CASSQLAGGPGDTQYF. The CDR3 DNA follows: TGTGCCAGCAGTCAACTAGCGGGGGGACCGGGAGATACGCAGTATTTT.